This is a list of T cell receptor beta chains from one sample in a study of blood T cell repertoires in COVID-19. Assay used: immunoSEQ multiplex PCR; TCRdb lists only in-frame clones, some missing. The sample lists approximately 230,000 clones, approximately 90% occurring once. The sample taken for sequencing was peripheral blood. The receptors come from a man aged 18 to 35 with active or convalescent COVID-19. Both conserved end residues are part of each CDR3. A D gene is named only where the DNA matches it firmly. Size values are once, few and many counts, or a class for expanded clones, and some rows have none.

-	TRBJ1-2	TRBV19	TRBD1	CASTKGDRGLGYTF	TGTGCCAGTACTAAGGGGGACAGGGGGCTTGGCTACACCTTC
few	TRBJ1-1	TRBV28	-	CASSLGAVTGINTEAFF	TGTGCCAGCAGTTTGGGGGCCGTTACAGGGATCAACACTGAAGCTTTCTTT
-	TRBJ2-3	TRBV14	TRBD2	CASSQRRRGSTDTQYF	TGTGCCAGCAGCCAAAGACGGCGGGGGTCCACAGATACGCAGTATTTT
-	TRBJ1-1	TRBV5-5	-	CASSPTSQGNTEAFF	TGTGCCAGCAGCCCAACGAGCCAGGGGAACACTGAAGCTTTCTTT
-	TRBJ2-7	TRBV4-3	TRBD2	CASSVGRASYEQYF	TGCGCCAGCAGCGTAGGGAGGGCTAGCTACGAGCAGTACTTC
-	TRBJ1-1	TRBV6-5	TRBD1	CASSYSDRVDTEAFF	TGTGCCAGCAGTTACTCGGACAGGGTAGACACTGAAGCTTTCTTT
-	TRBJ1-1	TRBV10-3	-	CAISEGLNTEAFF	TGTGCCATCAGTGAGGGCTTGAACACTGAAGCTTTCTTT
once	TRBJ1-2	TRBV19	-	CASSIGAGVYYTF	TGTGCCAGTAGTATAGGGGCAGGGGTATACTACACCTTC
-	TRBJ1-6	TRBV12-3/TRBV12-4	-	CASSWNRDSPLHF	TGTGCCAGCAGTTGGAACAGGGATTCACCCCTCCACTTT
-	TRBJ1-1	TRBV10-3	-	CAIRAGTEAFF	TGTGCCATCAGGGCGGGAACTGAAGCTTTCTTT
-	TRBJ2-5	TRBV19	TRBD2	CASSRGTSGRSETQYF	TGTGCCAGTAGTCGGGGGACTAGCGGGAGGTCAGAGACCCAGTACTTC
once	TRBJ1-2	TRBV28	-	CASNHRERGNGNNYGYTF	TGTGCCAGCAATCACAGAGAACGGGGTAATGGTAATAACTATGGCTACACCTTC
few	TRBJ1-1	TRBV5-1	-	CASRSYPGQNTEAFF	TGCGCCAGCAGGTCCTACCCTGGACAGAACACTGAAGCTTTCTTT
-	TRBJ1-1	TRBV5-4	TRBD1	CASSTDRGARTEAFF	TGTGCCAGCAGCACGGACAGGGGCGCCAGGACTGAAGCTTTCTTT
once	TRBJ1-5	TRBV11-2	TRBD1	CASCSGQGIGEPQHF	TGTGCCAGTTGTTCGGGACAGGGGATTGGGGAGCCCCAGCATTTT
once	TRBJ1-2	TRBV29-1	-	CSVGARPEGYGYTF	TGCAGCGTGGGGGCCCGCCCGGAAGGCTATGGCTACACCTTC
-	TRBJ2-1	TRBV5-1	TRBD2	CASSFPGTSGRANEQFF	TGCGCCAGCAGCTTTCCGGGGACTAGCGGGAGGGCCAATGAGCAGTTCTTC
-	TRBJ2-5	TRBV15	-	CATSRASEETQYF	TGTGCCACCTCCCGGGCTAGCGAAGAGACCCAGTACTTC
few	TRBJ2-5	TRBV2	-	CASSPTSAETQYF	TGTGCCAGCAGTCCGACTAGTGCGGAGACCCAGTACTTC
-	TRBJ1-2	TRBV24-1	-	CATSEIDANYGYTF	TGTGCCACCAGTGAGATAGATGCTAACTATGGCTACACCTTC
-	TRBJ2-1	TRBV5-1	TRBD2	CASSSRAGGGASGNEQFF	TGCGCCAGCAGTTCCCGGGCTGGCGGGGGGGCCAGTGGGAATGAGCAGTTCTTC
-	TRBJ1-2	TRBV7-9	-	CASSPLGGADYGYTF	TGTGCCAGCAGCCCCCTAGGGGGGGCTGACTATGGCTACACCTTC
-	TRBJ1-4	TRBV5-1	TRBD1	CASSYRTGANEKLFF	TGCGCCAGCAGCTACCGGACAGGGGCTAATGAAAAACTGTTTTTT
-	TRBJ2-1	TRBV5-1	-	CASSLGQRVHEQFF	TGCGCCAGCAGCTTGGGGCAGAGGGTGCATGAGCAGTTCTTC
-	TRBJ2-5	TRBV5-1	TRBD2	CASSLRLAGEEIQYF	TGCGCCAGCAGCTTAAGACTAGCGGGGGAAGAGATCCAGTACTTC